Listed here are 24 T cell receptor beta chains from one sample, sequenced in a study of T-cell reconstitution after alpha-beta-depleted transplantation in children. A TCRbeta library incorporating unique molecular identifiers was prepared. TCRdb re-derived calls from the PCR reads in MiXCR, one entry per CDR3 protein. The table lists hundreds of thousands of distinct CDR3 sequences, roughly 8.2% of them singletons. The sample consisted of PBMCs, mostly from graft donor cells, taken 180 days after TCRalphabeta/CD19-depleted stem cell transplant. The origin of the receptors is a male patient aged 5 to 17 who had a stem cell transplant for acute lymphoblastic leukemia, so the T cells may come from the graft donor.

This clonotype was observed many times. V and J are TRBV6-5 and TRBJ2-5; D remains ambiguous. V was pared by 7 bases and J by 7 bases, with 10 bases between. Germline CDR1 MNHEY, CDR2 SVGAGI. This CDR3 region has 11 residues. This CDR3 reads CASTAMGTQYF. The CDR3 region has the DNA TGTGCCAGCACGGCGATGGGGACCCAGTACTTC.

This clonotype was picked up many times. CDR3 residues: CASSLNKDQFF. The CDR3 bases are TGTGCCAGCAGTTTAAACAAGGACCAGTTCTTC. The chain joins TRBV12-3 or TRBV12-4 to TRBJ2-1; no firm D call. This CDR3 has 11 residues. The V and J ends lost 2 bases and 13 bases respectively, with 9 bases between them.

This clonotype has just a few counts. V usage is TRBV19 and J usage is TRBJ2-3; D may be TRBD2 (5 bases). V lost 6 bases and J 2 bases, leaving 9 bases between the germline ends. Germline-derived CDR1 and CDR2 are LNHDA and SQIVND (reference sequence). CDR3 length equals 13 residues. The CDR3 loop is CASSPGFTDTQYF. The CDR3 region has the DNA TGTGCCAGTAGCCCGGGATTCACAGATACGCAGTATTTT.

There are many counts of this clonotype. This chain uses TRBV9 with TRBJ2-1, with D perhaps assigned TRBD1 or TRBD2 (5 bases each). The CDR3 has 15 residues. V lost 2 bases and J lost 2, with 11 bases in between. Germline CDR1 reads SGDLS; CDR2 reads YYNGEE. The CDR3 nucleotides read TGTGCCAGCAGCGTTGAGGGGTCCACCTACAATGAGCAGTTCTTC. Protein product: CASSVEGSTYNEQFF.

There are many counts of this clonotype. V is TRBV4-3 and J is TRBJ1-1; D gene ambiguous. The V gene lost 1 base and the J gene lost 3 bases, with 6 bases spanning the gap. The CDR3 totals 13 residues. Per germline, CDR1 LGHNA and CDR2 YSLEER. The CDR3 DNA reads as TGCGCCAGCAGCCAAGCACCTTACACTGAAGCTTTCTTT. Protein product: CASSQAPYTEAFF.

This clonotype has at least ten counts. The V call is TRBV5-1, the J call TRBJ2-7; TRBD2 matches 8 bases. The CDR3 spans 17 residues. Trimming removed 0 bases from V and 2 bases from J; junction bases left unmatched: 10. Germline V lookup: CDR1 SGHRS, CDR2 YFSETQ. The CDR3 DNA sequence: TGCGCCAGCAGCTTGGCCAGTGCTCGGGGGGGCGCCTACGAGCAGTACTTC. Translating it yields CASSLASARGGAYEQYF.

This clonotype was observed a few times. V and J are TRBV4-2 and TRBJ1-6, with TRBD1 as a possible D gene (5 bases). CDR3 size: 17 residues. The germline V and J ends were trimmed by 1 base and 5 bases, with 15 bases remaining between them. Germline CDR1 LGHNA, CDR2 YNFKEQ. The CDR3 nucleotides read TGTGCCAGCAGCCAAGGTTTATGGGGCCTGGATAATTCACCCCTCCACTTT. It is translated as CASSQGLWGLDNSPLHF.

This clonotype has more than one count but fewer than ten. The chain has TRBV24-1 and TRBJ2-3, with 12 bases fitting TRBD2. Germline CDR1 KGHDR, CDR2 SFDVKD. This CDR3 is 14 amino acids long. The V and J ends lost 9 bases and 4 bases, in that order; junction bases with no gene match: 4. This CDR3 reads CATPSGRAADTQYF. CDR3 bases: TGTGCCACCCCTAGCGGGAGGGCGGCAGATACGCAGTATTTT.

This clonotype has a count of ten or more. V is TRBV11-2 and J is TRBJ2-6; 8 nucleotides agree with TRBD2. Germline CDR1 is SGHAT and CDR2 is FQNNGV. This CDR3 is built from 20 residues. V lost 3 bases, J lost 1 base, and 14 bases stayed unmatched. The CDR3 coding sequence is TGTGCCAGCAGCTTTAGGGGGGGCGGGAGGACACCGTCTGGGGCCAACGTCCTGACTTTC. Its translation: CASSFRGGGRTPSGANVLTF.

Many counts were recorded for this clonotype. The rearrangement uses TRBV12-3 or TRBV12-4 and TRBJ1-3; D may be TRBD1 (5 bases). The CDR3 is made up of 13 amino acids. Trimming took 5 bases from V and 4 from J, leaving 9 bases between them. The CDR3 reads CASSLRVGNTIYF. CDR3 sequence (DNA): TGTGCCAGCAGTCTCAGGGTCGGAAACACCATATATTTT.

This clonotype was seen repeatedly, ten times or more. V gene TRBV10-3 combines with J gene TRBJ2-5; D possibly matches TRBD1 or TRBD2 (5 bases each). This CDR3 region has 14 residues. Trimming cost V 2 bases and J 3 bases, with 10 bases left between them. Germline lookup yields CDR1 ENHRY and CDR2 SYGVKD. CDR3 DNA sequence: TGTGCCATCAGTGAGGAGGGGCCAGAAGAGACCCAGTACTTC. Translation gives CAISEEGPEETQYF.

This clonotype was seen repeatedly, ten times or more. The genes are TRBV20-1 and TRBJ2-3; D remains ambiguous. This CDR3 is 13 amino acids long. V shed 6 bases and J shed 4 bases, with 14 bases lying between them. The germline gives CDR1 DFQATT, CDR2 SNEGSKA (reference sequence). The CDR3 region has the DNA TGCAGTGCCTCAGAAGTTGGGGCAGATACGCAGTATTTT. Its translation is CSASEVGADTQYF.

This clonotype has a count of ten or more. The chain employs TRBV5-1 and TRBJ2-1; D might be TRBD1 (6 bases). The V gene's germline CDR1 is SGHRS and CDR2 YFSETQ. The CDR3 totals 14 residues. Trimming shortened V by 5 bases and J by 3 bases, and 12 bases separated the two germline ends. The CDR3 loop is CASSGDTGYNEQFF. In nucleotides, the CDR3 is TGCGCCAGCAGTGGGGACACGGGCTACAATGAGCAGTTCTTC.

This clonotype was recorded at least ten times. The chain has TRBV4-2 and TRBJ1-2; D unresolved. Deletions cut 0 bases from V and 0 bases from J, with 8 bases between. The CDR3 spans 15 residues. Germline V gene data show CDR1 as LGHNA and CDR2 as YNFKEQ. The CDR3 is CASSQDIPSNYGYTF. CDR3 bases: TGTGCCAGCAGCCAAGATATCCCCTCTAACTATGGCTACACCTTC.

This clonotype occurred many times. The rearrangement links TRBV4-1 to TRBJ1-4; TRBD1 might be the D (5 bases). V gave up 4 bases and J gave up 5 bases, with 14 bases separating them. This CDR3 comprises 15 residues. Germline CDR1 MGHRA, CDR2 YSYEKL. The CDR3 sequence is CASSPDRQGNEKLFF. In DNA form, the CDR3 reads TGCGCCAGCAGCCCAGATCGGCAGGGAAATGAAAAACTGTTTTTT.

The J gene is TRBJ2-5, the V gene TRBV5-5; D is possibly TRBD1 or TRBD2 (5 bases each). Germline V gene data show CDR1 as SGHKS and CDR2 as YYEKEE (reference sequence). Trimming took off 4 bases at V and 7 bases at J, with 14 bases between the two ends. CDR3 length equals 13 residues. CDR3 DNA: TGTGCCAGCAGCCCTGGGGACCTGGGGACCCAGTACTTC. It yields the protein CASSPGDLGTQYF.

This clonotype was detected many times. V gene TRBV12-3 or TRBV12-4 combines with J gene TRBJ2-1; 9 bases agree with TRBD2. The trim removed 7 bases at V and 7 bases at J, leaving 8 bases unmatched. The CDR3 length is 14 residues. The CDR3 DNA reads TGTGCCAGCAACCCGGGACTAGCTCCTAATGAGCAGTTCTTC. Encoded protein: CASNPGLAPNEQFF.

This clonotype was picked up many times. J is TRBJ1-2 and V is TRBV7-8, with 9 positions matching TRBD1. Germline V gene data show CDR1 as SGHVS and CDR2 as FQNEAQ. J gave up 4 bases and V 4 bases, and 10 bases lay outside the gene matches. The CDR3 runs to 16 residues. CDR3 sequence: CASSSQSGQGIYGYTF. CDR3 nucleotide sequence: TGTGCCAGCAGCTCCCAAAGTGGACAGGGGATCTATGGCTACACCTTC.

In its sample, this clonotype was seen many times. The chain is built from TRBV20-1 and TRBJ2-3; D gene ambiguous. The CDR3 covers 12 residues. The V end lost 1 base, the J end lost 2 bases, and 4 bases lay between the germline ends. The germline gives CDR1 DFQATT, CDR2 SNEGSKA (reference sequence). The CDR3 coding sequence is TGCAGTGCTAGAGTGGACACAGATACGCAGTATTTT. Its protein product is CSARVDTDTQYF.

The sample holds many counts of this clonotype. CDR3 DNA: TGTGCCAGCAGCTTAGTTGACGGGATAAACTACGAGCAGTACTTC. Its protein product is CASSLVDGINYEQYF. The chain recombines TRBV7-2 with TRBJ2-7; a weak D match, TRBD2 (5 bases). The CDR3 covers 15 residues. Looked up from germline, CDR1 is SGHTA and CDR2 is FQGNSA. V shed 1 base and J shed 3 bases, with 13 bases lying between them. Together with reference TRBV7-2 and TRBJ2-7, the CDR3 gives the full variable domain: GAGVSQSPSNKVTEKGKDVELRCDPISGHTALYWYRQSLGQGLEFLIYFQGNSAPDKSGLPSDRFSAERTGGSVSTLTIQRTQQEDSAVYLCASSLVDGINYEQYFGPGTRLTVT.

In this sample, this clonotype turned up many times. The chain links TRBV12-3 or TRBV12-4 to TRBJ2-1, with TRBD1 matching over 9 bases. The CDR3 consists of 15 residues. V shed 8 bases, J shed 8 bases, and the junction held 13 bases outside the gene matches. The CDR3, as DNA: TGTGCCAGCGGGGACAGGGTGGGGAAGATCGATGAGCAGTTCTTC. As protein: CASGDRVGKIDEQFF.

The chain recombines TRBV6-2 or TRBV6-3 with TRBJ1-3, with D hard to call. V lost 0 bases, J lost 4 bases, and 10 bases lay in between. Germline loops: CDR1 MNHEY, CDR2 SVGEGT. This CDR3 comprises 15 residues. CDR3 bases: TGTGCCAGCAGTTACTCAAACGAAGGGGGAAACACCATATATTTT. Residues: CASSYSNEGGNTIYF.

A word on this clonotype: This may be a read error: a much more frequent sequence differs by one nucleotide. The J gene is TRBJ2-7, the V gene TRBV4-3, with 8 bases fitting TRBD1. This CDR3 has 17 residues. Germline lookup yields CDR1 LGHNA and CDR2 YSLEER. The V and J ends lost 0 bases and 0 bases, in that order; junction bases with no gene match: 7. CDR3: CASSQDPGGLISYEQYF. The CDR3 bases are TGCGCCAGCAGCCAAGATCCAGGGGGCCTTATCTCCTACGAGCAGTACTTC.

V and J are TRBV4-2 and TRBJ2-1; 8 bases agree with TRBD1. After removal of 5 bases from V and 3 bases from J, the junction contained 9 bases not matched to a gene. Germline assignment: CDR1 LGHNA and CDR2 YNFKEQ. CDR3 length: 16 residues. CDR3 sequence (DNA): TGTGCCAGCAGCTTTGGAGGGACAGGAGACTACAATGAGCAGTTCTTC. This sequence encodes CASSFGGTGDYNEQFF.